This entry concerns a single T cell receptor beta chain. Method: immunoSEQ multiplex PCR; TCRdb's copy keeps in-frame clones and lacks some. This table holds about 17,000 clones, approximately 91% found once. The J segment lost 5 bases and the V segment lost 5 bases, leaving 17 bases of the junction unmatched. The germline CDR1 and CDR2 sequences are SGHAT and FQNNGV. The length of the CDR3 is 17 residues. The entry originates in a study of T cell changes during pregnancy in multiple sclerosis. The receptor's source is a female donor in good health, enrolled as a control in a pregnancy study. This chain connects TRBV11-2 to TRBJ1-1, with 7 bases that match TRBD1. The sample here was CD8+ T cells from peripheral blood mononuclear cells, taken after pregnancy. In nucleotides, the CDR3 is TGTGCCAGCAGCATGCACAGGGGACCGAGGGTAGAGACTGAAGCTTTCTTT. This encodes CASSMHRGPRVETEAFF.